The T cell receptor (beta chain) described here comes from a study of shared clonotypes between healthy human individuals. Whole-study findings and limits: Non-shared clonotypes had lower generation probabilities than those shared by all four donors. Several donors held about 5% of naive CD4 clonotypes in common. Only blood underwent sampling, and tissue repertoires likely differ.

In the case of this clone: Its antigen remains unknown.

The method was immunoSEQ multiplex PCR; TCRdb's version includes in-frame clones alone and lacks a portion of them. Of over 2 million clones listed, 85% to 95% are singletons. The CDR3 has 12 residues. Germline V gives CDR1 ENHRY, CDR2 SYGVKD. Trimming stripped 8 bases from V and 0 bases from J, with 8 bases between. Material for sequencing was naive CD4+ T cells sorted from blood. As for subset: CD45RA+ positively selected. This clonotype was obtained from a man aged 18 to 29 in good health. The V gene is TRBV10-3, the J gene TRBJ2-7, with D unclear. DNA of the CDR3: TGTGCCATCGCTAGTACCTCCTACGAGCAGTACTTC. Its protein product is CAIASTSYEQYF.